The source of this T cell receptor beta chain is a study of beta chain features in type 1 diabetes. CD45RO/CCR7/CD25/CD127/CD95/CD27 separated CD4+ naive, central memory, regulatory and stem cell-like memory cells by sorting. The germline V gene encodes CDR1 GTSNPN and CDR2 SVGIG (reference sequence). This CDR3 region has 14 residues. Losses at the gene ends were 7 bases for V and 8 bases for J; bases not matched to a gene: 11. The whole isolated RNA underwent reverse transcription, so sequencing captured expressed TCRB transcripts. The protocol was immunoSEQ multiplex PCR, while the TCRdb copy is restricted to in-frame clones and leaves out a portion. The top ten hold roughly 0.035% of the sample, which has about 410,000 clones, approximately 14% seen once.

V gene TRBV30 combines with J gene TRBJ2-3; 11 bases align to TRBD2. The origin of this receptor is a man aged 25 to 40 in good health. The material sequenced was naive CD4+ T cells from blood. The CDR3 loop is CAYTGTSGYGTQYF. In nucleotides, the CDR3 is TGTGCCTACACCGGGACTAGCGGCTACGGTACGCAGTATTTT. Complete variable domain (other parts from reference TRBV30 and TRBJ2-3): SQTIHQWPATLVQPVGSPLSLECTVEGTSNPNLYWYRQAAGRGLQLLFYSVGIGQISSEVPQNLSASRPQDRQFILSSKKLLLSDSGFYLCAYTGTSGYGTQYFGPGTRLTVL.